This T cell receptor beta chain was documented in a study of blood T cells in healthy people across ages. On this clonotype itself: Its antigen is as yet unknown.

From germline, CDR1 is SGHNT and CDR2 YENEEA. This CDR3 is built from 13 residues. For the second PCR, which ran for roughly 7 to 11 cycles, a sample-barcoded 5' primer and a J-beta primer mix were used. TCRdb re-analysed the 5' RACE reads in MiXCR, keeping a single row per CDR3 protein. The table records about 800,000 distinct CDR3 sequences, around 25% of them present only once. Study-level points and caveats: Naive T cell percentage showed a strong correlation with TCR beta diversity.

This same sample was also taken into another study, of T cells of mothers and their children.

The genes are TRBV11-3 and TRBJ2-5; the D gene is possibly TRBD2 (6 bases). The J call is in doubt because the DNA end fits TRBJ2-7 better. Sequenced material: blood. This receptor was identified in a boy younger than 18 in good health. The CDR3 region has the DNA TGTGCCAGCAGTCCAGGGACTTACTACGAGCAGTACTTC. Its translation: CASSPGTYYEQYF.